Below, 22 T cell receptor beta chains from the same sample are listed, as sequenced in a study of T cells in tumors after PD-1 blockade. Libraries were prepared by immunoSEQ multiplex PCR; TCRdb keeps only in-frame clonotypes and omits some of them. The repertoire holds about 33,000 clones, with 78% as singletons. Material: PBMCs, obtained before anti-PD-1 treatment. The receptors derive from a human donor with basal cell carcinoma.

The chain uses TRBV4-1 and TRBJ2-2; perhaps TRBD1 as D (5 bases). The CDR3 consists of 17 residues. The germline gives CDR1 MGHRA, CDR2 YSYEKL. Trimming removed 0 bases from V and 6 bases from J, with 17 bases in between. For the CDR3, the DNA is TGCGCCAGCAGCCAAGATCTCGGTTTTACAGGCCCCGGGGAGCTGTTTTTT. As protein: CASSQDLGFTGPGELFF.

The CDR3 sequence: CASSAEGRYNEQFF. The DNA of the CDR3 is TGCGCCAGCAGCGCGGAGGGACGGTACAATGAGCAGTTCTTC. The rearrangement joins TRBV5-1 to TRBJ2-1; maybe TRBD2 (6 bases). The CDR3 extends over 14 amino acids. CDR1 SGHRS and CDR2 YFSETQ come from the germline V gene. The V end was cut by 4 bases, the J end by 4 bases, with 12 bases between.

The chain links TRBV2 to TRBJ2-3, with TRBD2 identical over 9 bases. The V gene end was trimmed by 4 bases and the J gene end by 5 bases; junction bases not matched to a gene: 7. The CDR3 has 15 residues. CDR1 is SNHLY and CDR2 is FYNNEI in the germline V gene. In DNA form, the CDR3 reads TGTGCCAGCAGTGTGGCGGGGGGGATCGGAGATACGCAGTATTTT. It translates to CASSVAGGIGDTQYF.

This chain connects TRBV7-2 to TRBJ2-1; 7 nucleotides align to TRBD2. After removal of 10 bases from V and 9 bases from J, the junction contained 15 bases not matched to a gene. CDR1 and CDR2 (germline): SGHTA, FQGNSA. The CDR3 totals 14 residues. This CDR3 reads CATVYRGSLSEQFF. CDR3 coding DNA: TGTGCCACCGTATACCGCGGGAGTTTGAGTGAGCAGTTCTTC.

The chain is built from TRBV6-5 and TRBJ2-5, with 8 bases aligning to TRBD2. The CDR3 loop spans 15 amino acids. After removal of 4 bases from V and 4 bases from J, the junction contained 8 bases not matched to a gene. Germline assignment: CDR1 MNHEY and CDR2 SVGAGI. CDR3 nucleotides: TGTGCCAGCAGTTCATGGACTAGCCTCGGAGAGACCCAGTACTTC. It is translated as CASSSWTSLGETQYF.

This clone was seen only once. This chain joins TRBV6-5 and TRBJ1-6; D gene ambiguous. The CDR3 runs 11 residues. Trimming took off 7 bases at V and 5 bases at J, with 3 bases between the two ends. The germline V gene has CDR1 MNHEY and CDR2 SVGAGI. CDR3 protein: CASKDNSPLHF. CDR3 coding DNA: TGTGCCAGCAAGGATAATTCACCCCTCCACTTT.

The CDR3 sequence is CASSYRSGGAYNEQFF. The CDR3 region has the DNA TGTGCCAGCAGTTATCGGAGCGGGGGGGCCTACAATGAGCAGTTCTTC. The rearrangement uses TRBV6-5 and TRBJ2-1; 10 bases fit TRBD2. CDR1 is MNHEY, CDR2 SVGAGI, per germline. The V gene end was trimmed by 3 bases and the J gene end by 2 bases; junction bases not matched to a gene: 4. This CDR3 region has 16 residues.

This chain connects TRBV14 to TRBJ2-5; weak D call: TRBD1 (6 bases). The germline gives CDR1 SGHDN, CDR2 FVKESK. This CDR3 is built from 15 residues. The germline V and J ends were trimmed by 2 bases and 2 bases, with 12 bases remaining between them. CDR3 sequence reads: CASSQKLTGQETQYF. CDR3 nucleotide sequence: TGTGCCAGCAGCCAAAAACTTACAGGGCAAGAGACCCAGTACTTC.

The rearrangement uses TRBV18 and TRBJ2-1; no definite D call. Germline CDR1 reads KGHSH; CDR2 reads LQKENI. The CDR3 runs to 17 residues. V lost 2 bases, J lost 1 base, and 15 bases lay in between. The CDR3 sequence is CASSPVVAVGSYNEQFF. In DNA form, the CDR3 reads TGTGCCAGCTCACCAGTGGTGGCAGTGGGGTCCTACAATGAGCAGTTCTTC. Using reference TRBV18 and TRBJ2-1 for the parts outside the CDR3, the full variable domain is NAGVMQNPRHLVRRRGQEARLRCSPMKGHSHVYWYRQLPEEGLKFMVYLQKENIIDESGMPKERFSAEFPKEGPSILRIQQVVRGDSAAYFCASSPVVAVGSYNEQFFGPGTRLTVL.

The rearrangement links TRBV9 to TRBJ2-5; perhaps TRBD2 as D (6 bases). CDR1 is SGDLS and CDR2 is YYNGEE in the germline V gene. V was clipped by 0 bases and J by 7 bases, with 13 bases between them. The CDR3 has 14 amino acids. The chain's CDR3 is CASSVEGISGTQYF. The CDR3 DNA reads as TGTGCCAGCAGCGTAGAAGGTATTAGCGGGACCCAGTACTTC.

The chain combines TRBV5-8 with TRBJ1-3, with unresolved D. The CDR3 has 14 residues. V was cut by 2 bases and J by 0 bases, with 6 bases left in between. Germline assignment: CDR1 SGHTS and CDR2 YDEGEE. CDR3: CASSFGDSGNTIYF. CDR3 in DNA: TGTGCCAGCAGCTTCGGGGACTCTGGAAACACCATATATTTT. The full variable domain, rest sourced from reference TRBV5-8 and TRBJ1-3, is EAGVTQSPTHLIKTRGQQATLRCSPISGHTSVYWYQQALGLGLQFLLWYDEGEERNRGNFPPRFSGRQFPNYSSELNVNALELEDSALYLCASSFGDSGNTIYFGEGSWLTVV.

The gene calls are TRBV18 and TRBJ1-1; the D gene is possibly TRBD1 (5 bases). V was clipped by 2 bases and J by 7 bases, with 8 bases between them. Germline values: CDR1 KGHSH, CDR2 LQKENI. This CDR3 is built from 12 residues. The CDR3 loop reads CASSPTGREAFF. The CDR3 nucleotides are TGTGCCAGCTCACCAACAGGCCGTGAAGCTTTCTTT. The full variable domain, its missing parts supplied by reference TRBV18 and TRBJ1-1, is NAGVMQNPRHLVRRRGQEARLRCSPMKGHSHVYWYRQLPEEGLKFMVYLQKENIIDESGMPKERFSAEFPKEGPSILRIQQVVRGDSAAYFCASSPTGREAFFGQGTRLTVV.

This clone turned up a few times. The rearrangement joins TRBV6-2 or TRBV6-3 to TRBJ2-7, with 10 positions matching TRBD2. From germline, CDR1 is MNHEY and CDR2 SVGEGT. The CDR3 sequence is 17 residues long. V was pared by 2 bases and J by 0 bases, with 7 bases of the junction left unmatched. In DNA, the CDR3 is TGTGCCAGCAGTTACCCTGCTAGCGGGGGAAGCTCCTACGAGCAGTACTTC. Amino acid sequence: CASSYPASGGSSYEQYF.

This chain links TRBV7-2 with TRBJ1-3; 7 nucleotides align to TRBD1. This CDR3 is built from 16 residues. The germline CDR1 and CDR2 sequences are SGHTA and FQGNSA. After removal of 5 bases from V and 3 bases from J, the junction contained 10 bases not matched to a gene. The CDR3 DNA sequence: TGTGCCAGCAGCCCAAGTAGGACAGGCTTTGGAAACACCATATATTTT. Residues: CASSPSRTGFGNTIYF.

The CDR3 protein is CASSRGSREGAVEFHNEQFF. The CDR3 region has the DNA TGCGCCAGCAGCCGCGGCAGTAGAGAGGGGGCCGTCGAATTTCACAATGAGCAGTTCTTC. The chain links TRBV5-1 to TRBJ2-1, with 7 bases identical to TRBD1. Germline V gene sequence: CDR1 SGHRS, CDR2 YFSETQ. The CDR3 consists of 20 residues. V trimming: 4 bases; J trimming: 5 bases; junction bases outside the gene matches: 24.

This chain links TRBV19 with TRBJ2-1, with a tentative D call TRBD2 (7 bases). Between the trimmed V and J ends, which lost 5 bases and 6 bases, there was a span of 17 bases. CDR3 length: 15 residues. Germline V gene data show CDR1 as LNHDA and CDR2 as SQIVND (reference sequence). The CDR3 is CASSARGEGLNEQFF. CDR3 sequence (DNA): TGTGCCAGTAGTGCTAGGGGGGAGGGCCTCAATGAGCAGTTCTTC.

By its share, this clone is medium-sized. This CDR3 is CASNAGGPGTGELFF. As DNA, the CDR3 is TGCGCCAGCAACGCGGGAGGGCCCGGAACCGGGGAGCTGTTTTTT. The chain combines TRBV5-1 with TRBJ2-2; 9 bases line up with TRBD2. After removal of 6 bases from V and 5 bases from J, the junction contained 8 bases not matched to a gene. The CDR3 is 15 residues long. Germline values: CDR1 SGHRS, CDR2 YFSETQ.

This clone is a singleton in its sample. The gene calls are TRBV5-1 and TRBJ2-3, with D tentatively TRBD1 (5 bases). V gave up 4 bases and J gave up 3 bases, with 12 bases separating them. This CDR3 has 14 amino acids. The germline V gene encodes CDR1 SGHRS and CDR2 YFSETQ. CDR3 amino acids: CASSRRQGTDTQYF. The CDR3 DNA follows: TGCGCCAGCAGCAGACGGCAGGGAACAGATACGCAGTATTTT.

The rearrangement links TRBV3-1 (or the pseudogene TRBV3-2) to TRBJ1-2, with 7 bases matching TRBD1. V lost 2 bases, J lost 6 bases, and 3 bases stayed unmatched. The CDR3 covers 13 residues. The germline V gene has CDR1 LGHDT and CDR2 YNNKEL (reference sequence). The CDR3 sequence: CASSQIQGNGYTF. The CDR3 DNA is TGTGCCAGCAGCCAAATACAGGGGAATGGCTACACCTTC.

The V and J genes are TRBV6-5 and TRBJ1-6, with no clear D. The CDR3 has 16 residues. Germline-derived CDR1 and CDR2 are MNHEY and SVGAGI. The germline V and J ends were trimmed by 2 bases and 9 bases, with 17 bases remaining between them. In nucleotides, the CDR3 is TGTGCCAGCAGTTACGGTGGAGGGCTCGCCGGTTCACCCCTCCACTTT. This codes for CASSYGGGLAGSPLHF.

J is TRBJ2-3 and V is TRBV24-1, with D possibly called TRBD1 or TRBD2 (6 bases each). The germline V and J ends were trimmed by 5 bases and 2 bases, with 10 bases remaining between them. The CDR3 is made up of 14 amino acids. Germline CDR1 KGHDR, CDR2 SFDVKD. The CDR3 spells CATSARGVTDTQYF. Here the CDR3 DNA reads TGTGCCACCAGTGCGAGGGGGGTCACAGATACGCAGTATTTT.

This chain uses TRBV7-8 with TRBJ1-1; 7 nucleotides line up with TRBD1. The CDR3 has 15 amino acids. Germline V gene sequence: CDR1 SGHVS, CDR2 FQNEAQ. Trimming at V came to 6 bases and at J to 7 bases, leaving 14 bases not matched to a gene. CDR3 DNA: TGTGCCAGCAGATCACGGGCAGGGGGGTTGGATGAAGCTTTCTTT. Translated, it gives CASRSRAGGLDEAFF.